The 29 T cell receptor beta chains below were found in one sample sequenced in a study of T cells after yellow fever vaccination. In TCRdb, the 5' RACE reads were re-called with MiXCR into one record per CDR3 protein. The repertoire holds fewer than 650,000 distinct CDR3 sequences, with less than 25% as singletons. The source material was PBMCs, sampled 21 days after the first yellow fever vaccination. The receptors stem from a man between 18 and 29 years old who received the YFV17D yellow fever vaccine.

The V call is TRBV5-5, the J call TRBJ1-1; D ambiguous. Trimming stripped 0 bases from V and 0 bases from J, with 9 bases between. CDR3 length equals 15 residues. The V gene's germline CDR1 is SGHKS and CDR2 YYEKEE (reference sequence). The CDR3: CASSLGLGLNTEAFF. The DNA of the CDR3 is TGTGCCAGCAGCTTGGGTCTAGGGTTGAACACTGAAGCTTTCTTT.

The V gene is TRBV5-1, the J gene TRBJ2-7; no clear D gene. V dropped 0 bases and J dropped 0 bases, with 7 bases sitting between them. CDR1 is SGHRS, CDR2 YFSETQ, per germline. The CDR3 totals 14 residues. The CDR3 region has the DNA TGCGCCAGCAGCTTGGTCTACACCTCCTACGAGCAGTACTTC. It translates to CASSLVYTSYEQYF.

J is TRBJ1-6 and V is TRBV5-1; 7 bases are a match to TRBD1. This CDR3 has 15 amino acids. The germline V gene has CDR1 SGHRS and CDR2 YFSETQ. The trim removed 6 bases at V and 7 bases at J, leaving 10 bases unmatched. For the CDR3, the DNA is TGCGCCAGCAAATACCGGACAGGTGACAATTCACCCCTCCACTTT. Encoded protein: CASKYRTGDNSPLHF. The full variable domain, with the rest looked up from reference TRBV5-1 and TRBJ1-6, is KAGVTQTPRYLIKTRGQQVTLSCSPISGHRSVSWYQQTPGQGLQFLFEYFSETQRNKGNFPGRFSGRQFSNSRSEMNVSTLELGDSALYLCASKYRTGDNSPLHFGNGTRLTVT.

This clonotype was found a few times. The chain carries TRBV14 and TRBJ1-2; D is undetermined. Trimming took off 3 bases at V and 8 bases at J, with 10 bases between the two ends. This CDR3 is 12 amino acids long. The V gene's germline CDR1 is SGHDN and CDR2 FVKESK. CDR3: CASSQRRRGYTF. The CDR3, as DNA: TGTGCCAGCAGCCAGCGGCGGAGGGGCTACACCTTC.

V usage is TRBV9 and J usage is TRBJ2-5; D gene unclear. CDR3 size: 12 residues. Trimming stripped 3 bases from V and 7 bases from J, with 10 bases between. Germline loops: CDR1 SGDLS, CDR2 YYNGEE. The CDR3 DNA reads TGTGCCAGCAGCGGGAATGGTGGGACCCAGTACTTC. This gives the protein CASSGNGGTQYF.

Many counts were recorded for this clonotype. The V and J genes are TRBV4-1 and TRBJ1-1; a weak D match, TRBD1 (6 bases). The CDR3 extends over 13 amino acids. The germline CDR1 and CDR2 sequences are MGHRA and YSYEKL. V lost 0 bases and J 11 bases, leaving 13 bases between the germline ends. The CDR3 nucleotides are TGCGCCAGCAGCCAAGAGAGGCAGGGGAGGGCTTTCTTT. It yields the protein CASSQERQGRAFF.

This clonotype was seen a handful of times. The V gene is TRBV7-6, the J gene TRBJ1-5; no reliable D call. The CDR3 covers 13 residues. Germline-derived CDR1 and CDR2 are SGHVS and FNYEAQ. Between the trimmed V and J ends, which lost 3 bases and 6 bases, there was a span of 9 bases. CDR3 DNA: TGTGCCAGCAGCTTCGGTTGGGGTCAGCCCCAGCATTTT. Translated: CASSFGWGQPQHF.

There are a few counts of this clonotype. The chain recombines TRBV12-3 or TRBV12-4 with TRBJ1-2; D is unclear. The ends were cut back, 4 bases at V and 4 bases at J, with 10 bases in the middle. The CDR3 totals 13 residues. Written as DNA, the CDR3 is TGTGCCAGCAGTTCATCGCGGGGCTATGGCTACACCTTC. As protein: CASSSSRGYGYTF.

The rearrangement links TRBV27 to TRBJ2-1; 7 bases agree with TRBD1. With V trimmed by 8 bases and J by 5 bases, 9 bases remained unmatched. Germline-derived CDR1 and CDR2 are MNHEY and SMNVEV (reference sequence). The CDR3 is 14 amino acids. CDR3 loop: CASVPGTANNEQFF. CDR3 coding DNA: TGTGCCAGCGTACCCGGGACAGCAAACAATGAGCAGTTCTTC.

The chain carries TRBV6-5 and TRBJ2-7, with 8 positions matching TRBD1. V lost 2 bases to trimming and J lost 8 bases; unmatched junction nucleotides: 8. The CDR3 is made up of 14 amino acids. Germline loops: CDR1 MNHEY, CDR2 SVGAGI. CDR3 region: CASSYPGQGAKQYV. In nucleotides, the CDR3 is TGTGCCAGCAGTTACCCCGGGCAGGGGGCTAAGCAGTACGTC.

This clonotype was counted a few times. The chain uses TRBV9 and TRBJ2-3; TRBD1 is a possible D gene (6 bases). Germline CDR1 and CDR2: SGDLS and YYNGEE. CDR3 length: 16 amino acids. V was shortened by 0 bases and J by 3 bases, with 14 bases between the two germline ends. The DNA for the CDR3 is TGTGCCAGCAGCGTAGTAGGCAGGGGACCAACAGATACGCAGTATTTT. Its protein product is CASSVVGRGPTDTQYF.

The chain has TRBV4-2 and TRBJ1-1; D gene unclear. There are 15 residues in the CDR3. Germline V gene sequence: CDR1 LGHNA, CDR2 YNFKEQ. V dropped 1 base and J dropped 5 bases, with 14 bases sitting between them. The CDR3 is CASSQVHGMDTEAFF. For the CDR3, the DNA is TGTGCCAGCAGCCAAGTCCACGGGATGGATACTGAAGCTTTCTTT.

The genes are TRBV9 and TRBJ2-3; TRBD1 matches 7 bases. V was pared by 6 bases and J by 5 bases, with 9 bases of the junction left unmatched. Per germline, CDR1 SGDLS and CDR2 YYNGEE. CDR3 length: 14 amino acids. CDR3 DNA sequence: TGTGCCAGCACCATGACAGGGTATAAAGATACGCAGTATTTT. Translated, it gives CASTMTGYKDTQYF.

The chain carries TRBV6-2 or TRBV6-3 and TRBJ1-5; 9 positions match TRBD1. The CDR3 contains 20 residues. Germline loops: CDR1 MNHEY, CDR2 SVGEGT. Germline trimming cut 3 bases from V and 4 bases from J; bases unmatched to any gene: 19. The CDR3 loop is CASSYNWDREVLRRNQPQHF. The CDR3 nucleotides are TGTGCCAGCAGTTATAATTGGGACAGGGAGGTTCTTAGGAGGAATCAGCCCCAGCATTTT.

In this sample, this clonotype turned up many times. The chain employs TRBV7-2 and TRBJ2-5; 7 bases agree with TRBD2. Trimming took 5 bases from V and 1 from J; bases not matched to a gene: 4. The CDR3 consists of 14 residues. Germline V gives CDR1 SGHTA, CDR2 FQGNSA. The CDR3, as DNA: TGTGCCAGCAGCCCGGGACTAACCCAAGAGACCCAGTACTTC. Translation gives CASSPGLTQETQYF.

Only a few counts were recorded for this clonotype. The rearrangement joins TRBV7-3 to TRBJ2-1; 8 bases agree with TRBD2. Trimming took 8 bases from V and 6 from J; bases not matched to a gene: 9. This CDR3 is built from 14 residues. CDR1 is SGHTA, CDR2 FQGTGA, per germline. The chain's CDR3 is CASGPGTRVNEQFF. The CDR3 DNA sequence: TGTGCCAGCGGACCCGGGACTAGGGTCAATGAGCAGTTCTTC.

This CDR3 reads CASSPWRDPSSYNEQFF. The CDR3 DNA follows: TGTGCCAGCAGCCCCTGGCGGGACCCAAGCTCCTACAATGAGCAGTTCTTC. V and J are TRBV7-2 and TRBJ2-1, with D possibly TRBD2 on 6 matching bases. Germline V gene lookup returns CDR1 SGHTA and CDR2 FQGNSA. The CDR3 has 17 residues. Trimming shortened V by 5 bases and J by 0 bases, and 17 bases separated the two germline ends.

This clonotype was seen only a few times. The rearrangement joins TRBV5-1 to TRBJ2-3; D gene ambiguous. CDR1 and CDR2 from the germline V gene are SGHRS and YFSETQ. The CDR3 contains 15 residues. The V gene lost 0 bases and the J gene lost 1 base, with 9 bases spanning the gap. For the CDR3, the DNA is TGCGCCAGCAGCTTGGGATTTCGCGGCACAGATACGCAGTATTTT. Encoded protein: CASSLGFRGTDTQYF. The full variable domain, in which reference TRBV5-1 and TRBJ2-3 provide the parts outside the CDR3, is KAGVTQTPRYLIKTRGQQVTLSCSPISGHRSVSWYQQTPGQGLQFLFEYFSETQRNKGNFPGRFSGRQFSNSRSEMNVSTLELGDSALYLCASSLGFRGTDTQYFGPGTRLTVL.

Here the CDR3 reads CASSLATGRYNEQFF. The CDR3, as DNA: TGTGCCAGCAGCTTAGCGACAGGGAGGTACAATGAGCAGTTCTTC. This chain joins TRBV11-2 and TRBJ2-1, with a weak D call TRBD1 (7 bases). With 1 base removed from V and 4 bases from J, the gap between germline ends came to 11 bases. The CDR3 has 15 amino acids. The germline gives CDR1 SGHAT, CDR2 FQNNGV. The whole variable domain, remainder taken from reference TRBV11-2 and TRBJ2-1, is EAGVAQSPRYKIIEKRQSVAFWCNPISGHATLYWYQQILGQGPKLLIQFQNNGVVDDSQLPKDRFSAERLKGVDSTLKIQPAKLEDSAVYLCASSLATGRYNEQFFGPGTRLTVL.

The chain joins TRBV20-1 to TRBJ1-2, with a possible D match to TRBD1 (5 bases). The germline V gene encodes CDR1 DFQATT and CDR2 SNEGSKA (reference sequence). V dropped 3 bases and J dropped 11 bases, with 13 bases sitting between them. CDR3 size: 11 residues. As DNA, the CDR3 is TGCAGTGCTAGTTCCGGGACGGGGTACACCTTC. Translated, it gives CSASSGTGYTF.

This clonotype appeared many times. The V gene is TRBV10-3, the J gene TRBJ1-2; the match to TRBD1 covers 7 bases. The CDR3 sequence is 15 residues long. Germline assignment: CDR1 ENHRY and CDR2 SYGVKD. V shed 2 bases, J shed 5 bases, and the junction held 8 bases outside the gene matches. CDR3 loop: CAISEPGTDTYGYTF. CDR3 sequence (DNA): TGTGCCATCAGTGAGCCGGGGACAGACACTTATGGCTACACCTTC.

This clonotype showed up just a few times. The chain couples TRBV13 to TRBJ1-4; 7 nucleotides agree with TRBD1. Germline-derived CDR1 and CDR2 are PRHDT and FYEKMQ (reference sequence). This CDR3 comprises 14 residues. The ends lost 5 bases at V and 7 bases at J; junction bases unmatched: 7. CDR3 bases: TGTGCCAGCAGCAAGACAGGGTTTGCTGAAAAACTGTTTTTT. This translates into CASSKTGFAEKLFF.

This clonotype was seen more than once but under ten times. The chain has TRBV7-8 and TRBJ2-3; 11 bases map to TRBD2. The CDR3 is 16 residues long. CDR1 SGHVS and CDR2 FQNEAQ come from the germline V gene. V shed 5 bases, J shed 6 bases, and the junction held 10 bases outside the gene matches. The CDR3 DNA reads as TGTGCCAGCAGCCCAAGACGACTAGCGGGGACGGATACGCAGTATTTT. Translating it yields CASSPRRLAGTDTQYF.

V and J are TRBV20-1 and TRBJ2-2; D gene ambiguous. Per germline, CDR1 DFQATT and CDR2 SNEGSKA (reference sequence). The CDR3 is 14 amino acids. V was clipped by 4 bases and J by 2 bases, with 11 bases between them. CDR3 DNA: TGCAGTGCTATAAAAAGGAGCAACACCGGGGAGCTGTTTTTT. Its protein is CSAIKRSNTGELFF.

V and J are TRBV20-1 and TRBJ2-7; 7 positions match TRBD1. The V gene end was trimmed by 3 bases and the J gene end by 6 bases; junction bases not matched to a gene: 11. Germline assignment: CDR1 DFQATT and CDR2 SNEGSKA (reference sequence). This CDR3 is 14 amino acids long. The CDR3 spells CSARSDRVESEQYV. CDR3 DNA sequence: TGCAGTGCTAGGAGCGACAGGGTCGAGAGCGAGCAGTACGTC.

This chain uses TRBV4-2 with TRBJ2-2, with 8 positions matching TRBD2. This CDR3 contains 16 residues. The ends lost 4 bases at V and 3 bases at J; junction bases unmatched: 7. The V gene's germline CDR1 is LGHNA and CDR2 YNFKEQ. This chain's CDR3 is CASSPYSGVDTGELFF. The CDR3 DNA reads as TGTGCCAGCAGCCCCTATAGCGGGGTAGACACCGGGGAGCTGTTTTTT.

This clonotype was found a few times. This CDR3 reads CASSVLGAVRPDTQYF. In nucleotides, the CDR3 is TGTGCCAGCAGCGTATTGGGGGCCGTTCGACCAGATACGCAGTATTTT. The chain uses TRBV9 and TRBJ2-3; D may be TRBD1 (6 bases). The CDR3 loop spans 16 amino acids. V lost 1 base and J 4 bases, leaving 16 bases between the germline ends. Per the germline V gene, CDR1 is SGDLS and CDR2 is YYNGEE.

V usage is TRBV7-2 and J usage is TRBJ1-1; no clear D. Per germline, CDR1 SGHTA and CDR2 FQGNSA. Trimming took 5 bases from V and 1 from J, leaving 8 bases between them. CDR3 length: 13 residues. The CDR3 is CASSAHRNTEAFF. The CDR3 DNA reads as TGTGCCAGCAGCGCACACAGGAACACTGAAGCTTTCTTT. Drawing the rest from reference TRBV7-2 and TRBJ1-1, the complete variable domain is GAGVSQSPSNKVTEKGKDVELRCDPISGHTALYWYRQSLGQGLEFLIYFQGNSAPDKSGLPSDRFSAERTGGSVSTLTIQRTQQEDSAVYLCASSAHRNTEAFFGQGTRLTVV.

This clonotype was detected once. One junction end disagrees with the germline gene, perhaps due to a read error. The chain couples TRBV28 to TRBJ2-3; the match to TRBD2 covers 11 bases. The CDR3 is made up of 16 amino acids. Germline V gene lookup returns CDR1 MDHEN and CDR2 SYDVKM. CDR3 residues: CASRVGGYISGGALDF. DNA of the CDR3: TGTGCCAGCAGGGTAGGGGGGTACATTAGCGGGGGGGCTCTGGATTTT.